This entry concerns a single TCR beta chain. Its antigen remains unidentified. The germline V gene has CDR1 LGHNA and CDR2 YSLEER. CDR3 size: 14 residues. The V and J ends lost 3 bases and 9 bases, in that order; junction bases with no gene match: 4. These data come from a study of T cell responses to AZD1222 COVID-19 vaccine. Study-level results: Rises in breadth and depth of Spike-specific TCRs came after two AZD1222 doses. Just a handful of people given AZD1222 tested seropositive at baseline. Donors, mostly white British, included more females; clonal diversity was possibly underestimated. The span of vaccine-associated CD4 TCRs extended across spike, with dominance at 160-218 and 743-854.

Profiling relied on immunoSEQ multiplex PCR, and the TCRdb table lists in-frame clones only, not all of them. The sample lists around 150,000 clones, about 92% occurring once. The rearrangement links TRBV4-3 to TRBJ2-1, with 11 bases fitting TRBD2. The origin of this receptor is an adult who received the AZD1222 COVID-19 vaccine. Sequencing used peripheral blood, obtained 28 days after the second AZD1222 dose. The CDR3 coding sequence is TGCGCCAGCAGCCAGGTTAGCGGGAGGGGTGAGCAGTTCTTC. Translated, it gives CASSQVSGRGEQFF.